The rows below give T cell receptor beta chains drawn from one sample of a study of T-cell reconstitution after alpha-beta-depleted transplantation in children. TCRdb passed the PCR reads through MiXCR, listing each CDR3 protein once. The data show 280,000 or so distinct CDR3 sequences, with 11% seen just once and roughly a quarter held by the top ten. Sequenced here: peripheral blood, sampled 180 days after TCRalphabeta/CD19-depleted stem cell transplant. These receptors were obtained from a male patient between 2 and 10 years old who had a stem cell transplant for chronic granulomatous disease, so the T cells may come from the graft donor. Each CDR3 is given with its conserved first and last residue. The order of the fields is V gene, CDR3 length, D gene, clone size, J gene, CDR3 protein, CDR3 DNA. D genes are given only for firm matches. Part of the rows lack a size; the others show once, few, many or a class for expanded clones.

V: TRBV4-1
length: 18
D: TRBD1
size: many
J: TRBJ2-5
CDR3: CASSQAPLGQGDQETQYF
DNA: TGCGCCAGCAGCCAAGCACCCCTCGGACAGGGTGATCAAGAGACCCAGTACTTC

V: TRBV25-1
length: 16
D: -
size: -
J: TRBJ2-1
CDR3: CASRLRGNGSKNEQFF
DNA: TGTGCCAGCAGACTCCGGGGAAATGGTAGTAAAAATGAGCAGTTCTTC

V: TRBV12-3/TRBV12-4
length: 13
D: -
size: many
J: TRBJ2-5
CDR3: CATKEGVQETQYF
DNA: TGTGCCACTAAGGAAGGGGTCCAAGAGACCCAGTACTTC

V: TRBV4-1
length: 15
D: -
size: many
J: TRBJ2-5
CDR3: CASSQDGSVQETQYF
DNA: TGCGCCAGCAGCCAAGATGGGTCGGTTCAAGAGACCCAGTACTTC

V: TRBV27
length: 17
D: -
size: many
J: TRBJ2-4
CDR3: CASSLSLPAAIKNIQYF
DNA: TGTGCCAGCAGTTTATCCCTCCCCGCTGCCATCAAAAACATTCAGTACTTC

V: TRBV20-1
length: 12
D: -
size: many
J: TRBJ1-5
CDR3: CSGKQSNQPQHF
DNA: TGCAGTGGAAAGCAGAGCAATCAGCCCCAGCATTTT

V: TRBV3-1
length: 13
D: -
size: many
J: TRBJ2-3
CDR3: CASSQTGIDTQYF
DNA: TGTGCCAGCAGCCAAACAGGGATAGATACGCAGTATTTT

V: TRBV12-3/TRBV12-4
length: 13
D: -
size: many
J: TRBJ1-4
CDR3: CASRGATNEKLFF
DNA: TGTGCCAGCAGGGGGGCAACTAATGAAAAACTGTTTTTT

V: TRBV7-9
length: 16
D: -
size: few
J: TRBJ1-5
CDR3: CASSSQACWGNQPQHF
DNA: TGTGCCAGCAGCTCCCAGGCTTGTTGGGGCAATCAGCCCCAGCATTTT

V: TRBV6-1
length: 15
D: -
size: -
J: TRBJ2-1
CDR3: CASTNQKGGGNEQFF
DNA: TGTGCCAGCACCAACCAAAAAGGGGGGGGGAATGAGCAGTTCTTC

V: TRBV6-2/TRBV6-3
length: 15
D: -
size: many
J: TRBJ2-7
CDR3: CASRSDSNKPYEQYF
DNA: TGTGCCAGCAGATCTGACTCGAACAAACCCTACGAGCAGTACTTC

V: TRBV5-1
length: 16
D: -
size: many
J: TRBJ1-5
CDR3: CASSLDGLYSNQPQHF
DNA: TGCGCCAGCAGCTTGGATGGACTCTATAGCAATCAGCCCCAGCATTTT

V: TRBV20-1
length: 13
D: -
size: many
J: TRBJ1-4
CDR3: CSARDGRREKLFF
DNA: TGCAGTGCTAGAGATGGGAGGAGGGAAAAACTGTTTTTT

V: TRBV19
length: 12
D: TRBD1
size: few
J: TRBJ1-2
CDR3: CASRTGGYGYTF
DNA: TGTGCCAGCCGGACAGGGGGCTATGGCTACACCTTC

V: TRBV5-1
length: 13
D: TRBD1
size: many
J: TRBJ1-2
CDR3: CASSIQGIDGYTF
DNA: TGCGCCAGCAGCATACAGGGGATAGATGGCTACACCTTC

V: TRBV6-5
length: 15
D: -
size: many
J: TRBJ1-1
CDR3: CASSYLVGVDTEAFF
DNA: TGTGCCAGCAGTTATCTGGTGGGGGTGGACACTGAAGCTTTCTTT

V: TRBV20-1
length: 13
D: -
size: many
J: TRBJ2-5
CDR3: CSAAKAGRETQYF
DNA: TGCAGTGCCGCTAAAGCGGGTCGGGAGACCCAGTACTTC

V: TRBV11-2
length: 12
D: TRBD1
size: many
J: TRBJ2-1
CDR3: CASSLWDREQFF
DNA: TGTGCCAGCAGCCTCTGGGACAGGGAGCAGTTCTTC

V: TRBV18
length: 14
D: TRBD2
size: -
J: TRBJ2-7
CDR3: CASSSTASGDEQHF
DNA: TGTGCCAGCTCATCCACGGCTAGCGGGGACGAGCAGCACTTC

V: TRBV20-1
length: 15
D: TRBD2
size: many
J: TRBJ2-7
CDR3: CSAAQVAGGVGEQYF
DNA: TGCAGTGCTGCCCAGGTAGCGGGAGGGGTTGGCGAGCAGTACTTC

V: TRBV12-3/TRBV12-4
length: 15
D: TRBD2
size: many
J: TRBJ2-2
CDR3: CATLARGGYTGELFF
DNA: TGTGCCACCCTGGCTAGGGGAGGGTACACCGGGGAGCTGTTTTTT

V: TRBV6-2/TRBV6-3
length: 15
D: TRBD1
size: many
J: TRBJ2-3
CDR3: CASSYLDRDTDTQYF
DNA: TGTGCCAGCAGTTACCTGGACAGGGACACAGATACGCAGTATTTT

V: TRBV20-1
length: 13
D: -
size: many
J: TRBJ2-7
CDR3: CSAGLLTSYEQYF
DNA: TGCAGTGCTGGACTACTCACGTCCTACGAGCAGTACTTC

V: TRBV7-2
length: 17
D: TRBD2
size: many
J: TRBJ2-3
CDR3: CASSSPFWEGRTDTQYF
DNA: TGTGCCAGCAGCTCACCGTTTTGGGAGGGCCGGACGGATACGCAGTATTTT

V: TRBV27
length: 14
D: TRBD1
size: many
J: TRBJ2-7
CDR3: CASSTGQGGYEQYF
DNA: TGTGCCAGCAGTACGGGACAGGGAGGGTACGAGCAGTACTTC

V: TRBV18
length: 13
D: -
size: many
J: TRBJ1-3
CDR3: CASSPGQEVTIYF
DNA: TGTGCCAGCTCACCAGGCCAGGAGGTCACCATATATTTT

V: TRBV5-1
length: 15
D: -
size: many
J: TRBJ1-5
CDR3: CASSLAGDRNQPQHF
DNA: TGCGCCAGCAGCTTGGCCGGGGACCGCAATCAGCCCCAGCATTTT

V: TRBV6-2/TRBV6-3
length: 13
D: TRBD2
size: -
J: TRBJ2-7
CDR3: CASSGLALLEQYF
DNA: TGTGCCAGCAGCGGACTAGCTCTCCTCGAGCAGTACTTC

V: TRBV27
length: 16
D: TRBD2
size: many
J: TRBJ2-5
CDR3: CASSTRLAGFYETQYF
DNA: TGTGCCAGCAGCACCCGACTAGCGGGGTTTTATGAGACCCAGTACTTC

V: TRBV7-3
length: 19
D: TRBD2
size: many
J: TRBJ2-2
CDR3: CASSSPPTSGRANTGELFF
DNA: TGTGCCAGCAGCTCCCCCCCTACTAGCGGCCGAGCGAACACCGGGGAGCTGTTTTTT

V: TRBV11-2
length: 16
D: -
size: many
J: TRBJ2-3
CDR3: CASSLVPGRVPDTQYF
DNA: TGTGCCAGCAGCTTAGTGCCGGGGCGCGTCCCAGATACGCAGTATTTT

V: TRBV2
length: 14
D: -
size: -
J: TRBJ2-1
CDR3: CASSAGGVYNEQFF
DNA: TGTGCCAGCAGTGCGGGCGGGGTTTACAATGAGCAGTTCTTC

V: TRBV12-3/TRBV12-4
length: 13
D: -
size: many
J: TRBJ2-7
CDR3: CASSTQGNYEQYF
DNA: TGTGCCAGCAGTACCCAGGGGAACTACGAGCAGTACTTC

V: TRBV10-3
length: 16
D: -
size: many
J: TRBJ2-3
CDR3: CAISGGSPLRTDTQYF
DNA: TGTGCCATCAGTGGGGGCAGTCCCCTTAGGACAGATACGCAGTATTTT

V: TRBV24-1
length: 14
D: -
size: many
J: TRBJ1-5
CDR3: CATSSSGENQPQHF
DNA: TGTGCCACCAGTTCGTCAGGAGAGAATCAGCCCCAGCATTTT

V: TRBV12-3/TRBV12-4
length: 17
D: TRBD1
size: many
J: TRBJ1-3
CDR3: CASSLSIGTASGNTIYF
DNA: TGTGCCAGCAGCCTATCTATCGGGACAGCCTCTGGAAACACCATATATTTT

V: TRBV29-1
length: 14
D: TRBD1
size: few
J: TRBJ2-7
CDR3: CSVVPGQSPYEQYF
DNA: TGCAGCGTTGTCCCGGGACAGTCCCCATACGAGCAGTACTTC

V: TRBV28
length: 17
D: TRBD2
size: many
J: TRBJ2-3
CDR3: CASSPSMTSVRTDTQYF
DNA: TGTGCCAGCAGTCCTAGTATGACTAGCGTTCGCACAGATACGCAGTATTTT

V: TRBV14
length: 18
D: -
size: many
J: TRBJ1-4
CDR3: CASSQPWAAGAANEKLFF
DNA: TGTGCCAGCAGCCAACCCTGGGCCGCGGGGGCAGCTAATGAAAAACTGTTTTTT

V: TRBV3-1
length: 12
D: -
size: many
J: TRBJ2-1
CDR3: CASAWGSNEQFF
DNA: TGTGCCAGCGCGTGGGGTTCCAATGAGCAGTTCTTC

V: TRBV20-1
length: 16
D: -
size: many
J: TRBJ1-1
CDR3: CSARVGGGLIGTEAFF
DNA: TGCAGTGCTAGAGTCGGGGGCGGTTTAATTGGCACTGAAGCTTTCTTT

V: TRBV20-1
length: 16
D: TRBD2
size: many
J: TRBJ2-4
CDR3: CSARDIRREAKNIQYF
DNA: TGCAGTGCTAGAGATATTCGGCGGGAGGCCAAAAACATTCAGTACTTC

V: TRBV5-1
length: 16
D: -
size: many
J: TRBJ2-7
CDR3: CASSLVGGTVRFEQYF
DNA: TGCGCCAGCAGCTTGGTTGGGGGGACAGTAAGGTTCGAGCAGTACTTC

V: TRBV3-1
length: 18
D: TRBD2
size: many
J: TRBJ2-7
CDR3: CASSPRGLAGRSLYEQYF
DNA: TGTGCCAGCAGCCCCCGCGGACTAGCGGGACGATCGCTCTACGAGCAGTACTTC

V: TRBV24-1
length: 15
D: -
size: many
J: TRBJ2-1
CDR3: CATSDLNSRGPEQFF
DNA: TGTGCCACCAGTGATTTGAACTCCCGGGGTCCCGAGCAGTTCTTC

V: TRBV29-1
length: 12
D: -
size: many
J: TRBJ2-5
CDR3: CSAAGTQETQYF
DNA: TGCAGCGCAGCCGGGACCCAAGAGACCCAGTACTTC

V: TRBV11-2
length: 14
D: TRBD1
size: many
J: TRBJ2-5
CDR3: CASSSDRVFETQYF
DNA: TGTGCCAGCAGCTCGGACAGGGTTTTCGAGACCCAGTACTTC

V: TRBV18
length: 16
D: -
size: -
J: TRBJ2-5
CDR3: CASSPRLLARQETQYF
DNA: TGTGCCAGCTCACCCCGACTTCTAGCGCGACAAGAGACCCAGTACTTC

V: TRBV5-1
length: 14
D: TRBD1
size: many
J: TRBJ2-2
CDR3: CASSLGQLTGELFF
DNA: TGCGCCAGCAGCCTGGGACAGCTCACCGGGGAGCTGTTTTTT

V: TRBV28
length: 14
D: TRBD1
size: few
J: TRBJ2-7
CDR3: CASSQGADLVEQYF
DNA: TGTGCCAGCAGCCAGGGGGCGGATCTAGTGGAGCAGTACTTC

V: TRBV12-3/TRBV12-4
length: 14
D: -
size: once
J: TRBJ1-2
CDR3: CASSFNRINYGYPF
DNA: TGTGCCAGCAGTTTTAACAGGATAAACTATGGCTACCCCTTC

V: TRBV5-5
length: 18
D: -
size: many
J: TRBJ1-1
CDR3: CASSFSPLMGGMNTEAFF
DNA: TGTGCCAGCAGCTTCAGTCCACTGATGGGAGGCATGAACACTGAAGCTTTCTTT

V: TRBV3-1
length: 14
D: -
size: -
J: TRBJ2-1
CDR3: CASSQRGGHNEQFF
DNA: TGTGCCAGCAGCCAAAGGGGGGGACACAATGAGCAGTTCTTC

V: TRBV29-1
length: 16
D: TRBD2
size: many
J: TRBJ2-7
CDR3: CSVEGGLAGGPYEQYF
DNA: TGCAGCGTTGAAGGGGGACTAGCGGGAGGACCCTACGAGCAGTACTTC